This is a list of T cell receptor beta chains from one sample in a study of blood T cell repertoires in COVID-19. TCRdb's copy holds only in-frame clones and misses some; the assay was immunoSEQ multiplex PCR. In the table there are under 40,000 clones, over 75% of which are singletons. The source material was peripheral blood. The receptors originated from a man aged 55 to 70 with active COVID-19. Each CDR3 is given with its conserved first and last residue. A D gene is named only where the DNA matches it firmly. Some rows mark clone size as missing; the rest say once, few, many or name a class of expanded clone.

D gene	V gene	clone size	J gene	CDR3 DNA	CDR3 protein
TRBD1	TRBV4-3	.	TRBJ1-2	TGCGCCAGCAGCGCAGACAGGGACCATGGCTACACCTTC	CASSADRDHGYTF
.	TRBV7-2	.	TRBJ2-3	TGTGCCAGCAGCTCGGGACTCATAACGCAGTATTTT	CASSSGLITQYF
TRBD1	TRBV5-6	.	TRBJ2-7	TGTGCCAGCAGCCAGGGACAGGGCAATTACGAGCAGTACTTC	CASSQGQGNYEQYF
.	TRBV7-9	.	TRBJ1-5	TGTGCCAGCAGCTTAGATGGCAGTCCTCAGCCCCAGCATTTT	CASSLDGSPQPQHF
TRBD1	TRBV5-4	.	TRBJ2-5	TGTGCCAGCAGTATTCCGGGACAGGGGAGAGAGACCCAGTACTTC	CASSIPGQGRETQYF
TRBD1	TRBV18	.	TRBJ2-7	TGTGCCAGCTCACCGCCTACAGGGGAAGGGGCCTACGAGCAGTACTTC	CASSPPTGEGAYEQYF
.	TRBV7-9	once	TRBJ2-3	TGTGCCAGCAGCAGGGTTACTAGCACAGATACGCAGTATTTT	CASSRVTSTDTQYF
.	TRBV2	.	TRBJ1-1	TGTGCCAGCAGTGATCGGCAGGGGCGAGTCACTGAAGCTTTCTTT	CASSDRQGRVTEAFF
TRBD2	TRBV29-1	.	TRBJ2-7	TGCAGCGTTGTAACTAGCGGGAACGAGCAGTACTTC	CSVVTSGNEQYF
TRBD2	TRBV19	once	TRBJ2-2	TGTGCCAGTAGTAAACCGGGACTAGCGGCCGGGGAGCTGTTTTTT	CASSKPGLAAGELFF
TRBD1	TRBV5-4	.	TRBJ2-1	TGTGCCAGCAGCACCCGACAGGGGCGCAATGAGCAGTTCTTC	CASSTRQGRNEQFF
.	TRBV5-5	once	TRBJ2-7	TGTGCCAGCACCCAGGCCATCGGTCTAAGCTCCTACGAGCAGTACTTC	CASTQAIGLSSYEQYF
.	TRBV3-1/TRBV3-2	.	TRBJ2-7	TGTGCCAGCAGCCGCCACCCAGCGAGCGACGAGCAGTACTTC	CASSRHPASDEQYF
.	TRBV7-3	.	TRBJ2-3	TGTGCCAGCAGCATCGGTGTAGCCGATACGCAGTATTTT	CASSIGVADTQYF
TRBD1	TRBV5-1	.	TRBJ2-2	TGCGCCAGCAGCCCCGGGACAGCGAACACCGGGGAGCTGTTTTTT	CASSPGTANTGELFF